This TCR beta chain is from a study of CD8+CD57+ T cells in acquired aplastic anemia. TCR beta VDJ combinations and CDR3 sequences were profiled from genomic DNA. TCRdb processed the reads anew with MiXCR; each CDR3 protein has one entry. The table has more than 150,000 distinct CDR3 sequences, approximately 49% seen once. The CDR3 has 14 amino acids. CDR1 and CDR2 from the germline V gene are DFQATT and SNEGSKA (reference sequence). V lost 3 bases to trimming and J lost 1 base; unmatched junction nucleotides: 5. The TCR sequence derives from a human donor in good health. Sequenced input: sorted CD4+, CD8+, or CD8+CD57+ T cells (not recorded which) from PBMCs. The chain uses TRBV20-1 and TRBJ2-7; TRBD1 matches at 8 bases. CDR3 residues: CSARGRGLSYEQYF. The CDR3 nucleotides are TGCAGTGCTAGGGGCAGGGGGCTGTCCTACGAGCAGTACTTC.